This entry lists 17 T cell receptor beta chains sequenced from one sample in a study of radiation and T cells in renal cell carcinoma. As to time point: blood 2 weeks post-SBRT. Treatment meaning: 15 Gy SBRT to primary tumor, nephrectomy 4 weeks later. The protocol was immunoSEQ multiplex PCR, while the TCRdb copy is restricted to in-frame clones and leaves out a portion. The sample holds some 60,000 clones; roughly 72% are singletons and the top ten take over 6%. Material: blood, obtained from a patient whose treatment included radiotherapy and nephrectomy. These receptor sequences come from a man aged 60 to 75 with renal cell carcinoma.

The chain combines TRBV6-5 with TRBJ2-7; D is possibly TRBD2 (6 bases). Trimming removed 8 bases from V and 6 bases from J, with 14 bases in between. Germline V gene data show CDR1 as MNHEY and CDR2 as SVGAGI. The CDR3 totals 12 residues. For the CDR3, the DNA is TGTGCCAGCTCGGCGGGGCCCCTCGAGCAGTACTTC. Protein sequence: CASSAGPLEQYF.

The rearrangement uses TRBV6-1 and TRBJ2-2, with 8 bases that match TRBD2. The CDR3 covers 18 residues. V was pared by 1 base and J by 2 bases, with 9 bases of the junction left unmatched. Germline V gene lookup returns CDR1 MNHNS and CDR2 SASEGT. DNA of the CDR3: TGTGCCAGCAGTGAAGACATTGCTAGCGGGCTTAACACCGGGGAGCTGTTTTTT. This encodes CASSEDIASGLNTGELFF.

On this clone: A junction end diverges from the germline sequence, so it may reflect a read error. This rearrangement joins TRBV19 to TRBJ1-5; D gene uncertain. The germline CDR1 and CDR2 sequences are LNHDA and SQIVND (reference sequence). The CDR3 contains 13 residues. The CDR3 region is CASSISMIATPRF. The DNA for the CDR3 is TGTGCCAGTAGTATTTCGATGATCGCAACTCCACGGTTT.

This clone was seen more than once but under ten times. V is TRBV12-5 and J is TRBJ1-1, with D possibly TRBD1 on 5 matching bases. Germline V lookup: CDR1 LGHNT, CDR2 FRNRAP. With 5 bases removed from V and 0 bases from J, the gap between germline ends came to 13 bases. The CDR3 is 15 amino acids. CDR3 region: CASGPLGTVNTEAFF. The CDR3 bases are TGTGCTAGTGGTCCACTTGGGACGGTGAACACTGAAGCTTTCTTT.

The DNA for the CDR3 is TGCGCCAGCAGCCAAGATGAGGCCTCTCCGGGAAACATTCAGTACTTC. This gives the protein CASSQDEASPGNIQYF. This sequence joins TRBV4-1 and TRBJ2-4; the D is unclear. The CDR3 has 16 residues. Germline-derived CDR1 and CDR2 are MGHRA and YSYEKL. V was clipped by 0 bases and J by 6 bases, with 15 bases between them.

This chain links TRBV9 with TRBJ2-3, with D maybe TRBD1 (5 bases). The germline V gene has CDR1 SGDLS and CDR2 YYNGEE. Trimming pared 4 bases from V and 2 bases from J, leaving 17 bases between. The CDR3 is made up of 16 amino acids. The CDR3 is CASSRLGATATDTQYF. The CDR3 DNA is TGTGCCAGCAGCCGCCTTGGGGCTACAGCCACAGATACGCAGTATTTT.

The CDR3, as DNA: TGTGCCAGCAGCTTGACGCCGGCTAATGAGCAGTTCTTC. This gives the protein CASSLTPANEQFF. This chain uses TRBV5-6 with TRBJ2-1; D gene ambiguous. Germline values: CDR1 SGHDT, CDR2 YYEEEE. The CDR3 totals 13 residues. V dropped 1 base and J dropped 7 bases, with 9 bases sitting between them.

This clone was observed a few times. The chain joins TRBV10-2 to TRBJ1-1; D not resolved. The CDR3 totals 15 residues. The V end was cut by 1 base, the J end by 5 bases, with 14 bases between. Germline CDR1 WSHSY, CDR2 SAAADI. CDR3 loop: CASSEYVTTGTEAFF. CDR3 coding DNA: TGCGCCAGCAGTGAGTACGTGACAACGGGGACTGAAGCTTTCTTT.

In its sample, this clone was seen once. The chain joins TRBV6-5 to TRBJ1-2, with D unclear. The CDR3 runs to 12 residues. Germline V gene lookup returns CDR1 MNHEY and CDR2 SVGAGI. Trimming pared 6 bases from V and 4 bases from J, leaving 9 bases between. CDR3 DNA: TGTGCCAGCAGATCTGAACCCTATGGCTACACCTTC. Encoded protein: CASRSEPYGYTF.

The J gene is TRBJ2-3, the V gene TRBV2; 8 bases align to TRBD1. CDR3 size: 15 residues. J lost 2 bases, V lost 2 bases, and 3 bases had no gene match. Germline V gene sequence: CDR1 SNHLY, CDR2 FYNNEI. The CDR3 DNA follows: TGTGCCAGCAGTGAAACAGGGGGAGCCACAGATACGCAGTATTTT. This translates into CASSETGGATDTQYF.

The rearrangement links TRBV9 to TRBJ2-3; tentatively, D is TRBD2 (7 bases). The CDR3 covers 15 residues. In germline, CDR1 is SGDLS, CDR2 YYNGEE. V was cut by 6 bases and J by 1 base, with 15 bases left in between. The CDR3 region is CASTAGAGGTDTQYF. The CDR3 region has the DNA TGTGCCAGCACCGCGGGGGCGGGAGGCACAGATACGCAGTATTTT.

A few counts support this clone. V and J are TRBV10-2 and TRBJ2-3; 13 bases are a match to TRBD2. Per the germline V gene, CDR1 is WSHSY and CDR2 is SAAADI. The ends lost 7 bases at V and 2 bases at J; junction bases unmatched: 12. The CDR3 loop spans 18 amino acids. DNA of the CDR3: TGCGCCAGCACCCCCAGTCGACTAGCGGGGGGTTTCACAGATACGCAGTATTTT. This sequence encodes CASTPSRLAGGFTDTQYF.

This clone was recorded many times. The V gene is TRBV7-8, the J gene TRBJ1-2, with no clear D. V was cut by 1 base and J by 8 bases, with 11 bases left in between. The CDR3 consists of 13 residues. Germline CDR1 and CDR2: SGHVS and FQNEAQ. DNA of the CDR3: TGTGCCAGCAGCTTAGTTAGGACCGGCGGCTACACCTTC. It encodes CASSLVRTGGYTF.

The genes are TRBV30 and TRBJ2-2; D remains ambiguous. Trimming stripped 4 bases from V and 0 bases from J, with 6 bases between. The CDR3 is 13 amino acids. Germline V lookup: CDR1 GTSNPN, CDR2 SVGIG (reference sequence). This CDR3 reads CAWTYTNTGELFF. The CDR3 nucleotides read TGTGCCTGGACCTATACGAACACCGGGGAGCTGTTTTTT.

The V and J genes are TRBV11-3 and TRBJ2-1, with D possibly being TRBD1 (6 bases). This CDR3 has 14 residues. CDR1 and CDR2 (germline): SGHNT, YENEEA. Trimming cost V 4 bases and J 5 bases, with 12 bases left between them. CDR3 sequence (DNA): TGTGCCAGCAGCTCAGATGGGGGCCACAATGAGCAGTTCTTC. Translation: CASSSDGGHNEQFF.

The chain combines TRBV11-3 with TRBJ2-5; 7 nucleotides agree with TRBD1. Germline V lookup: CDR1 SGHNT, CDR2 YENEEA. The CDR3 contains 15 residues. V was pared by 5 bases and J by 2 bases, with 8 bases of the junction left unmatched. The CDR3 nucleotides are TGTGCCAGCAGCATCGAACGGACAGGACAAGAGACCCAGTACTTC. Protein sequence: CASSIERTGQETQYF.

The V call is TRBV7-2, the J call TRBJ2-5; D is perhaps TRBD1 (5 bases). V shed 4 bases and J shed 4 bases, with 16 bases lying between them. The CDR3 runs 15 residues. CDR1 is SGHTA and CDR2 is FQGNSA in the germline V gene. The CDR3 coding sequence is TGTGCCAGCAGCTCCGCCCTTTGGGGCGCAGAGACCCAGTACTTC. It encodes CASSSALWGAETQYF. The full variable domain, in which reference TRBV7-2 and TRBJ2-5 provide the parts outside the CDR3, is GAGVSQSPSNKVTEKGKDVELRCDPISGHTALYWYRQSLGQGLEFLIYFQGNSAPDKSGLPSDRFSAERTGGSVSTLTIQRTQQEDSAVYLCASSSALWGAETQYFGPGTRLLVL.